This T cell receptor beta chain was identified in a study of T cell changes during pregnancy in multiple sclerosis. Measured with immunoSEQ multiplex PCR; TCRdb has only the in-frame clones, and not every one. The sample includes 85,000 to 100,000 clones, about 92% seen only once; the top ten take less than 2%. With 6 bases clipped from V and 3 bases from J, the junction kept 5 bases outside the gene matches. The CDR3 covers 14 residues. CDR1 SEHNR and CDR2 FQNEAQ come from the germline V gene (reference sequence). This clonotype was sampled from a female donor with multiple sclerosis, enrolled in a pregnancy study. The specimen comprised peripheral blood, sampled in the first trimester of pregnancy. J is TRBJ2-7 and V is TRBV7-9; TRBD1 matches 10 bases. DNA of the CDR3: TGTGCCAGCAGTGCCCGGACAGGGGGCTACGAGCAGTACTTC. Translation gives CASSARTGGYEQYF. Together with reference TRBV7-9 and TRBJ2-7, the CDR3 gives the full variable domain: DTGVSQNPRHKITKRGQNVTFRCDPISEHNRLYWYRQTLGQGPEFLTYFQNEAQLEKSRLLSDRFSAERPKGSFSTLEIQRTEQGDSAMYLCASSARTGGYEQYFGPGTRLTVT.